This T cell receptor beta chain was observed in a study of control samples from healthy donors and cancer patients. This table comes from immunoSEQ multiplex PCR, and its TCRdb copy is limited to in-frame clones, with some not included. Of about 130,000 clones detected, roughly 87% appear once; the ten largest clones hold under 2%. Germline CDR1 reads LGHDT; CDR2 reads YNNKEL (reference sequence). This CDR3 contains 16 residues. V trimming: 5 bases; J trimming: 3 bases; junction bases outside the gene matches: 10. The chain couples TRBV3-1 (or the pseudogene TRBV3-2) to TRBJ2-3, with 8 nucleotides matching TRBD2. The specimen sequenced was blood. The clonotype was recovered from a man aged 18 to 29 in good health. The CDR3 nucleotides are TGTGCCAGCAGCGCCCGTAGCGGGAAAAGGACAGATACGCAGTATTTT. Translating it yields CASSARSGKRTDTQYF.